This is a list of T cell receptor beta chains from one sample in a study of shared clonotypes between healthy human individuals. This table comes from immunoSEQ multiplex PCR, and its TCRdb copy is limited to in-frame clones, with some not included. The table has 700,000 to 950,000 clones, 90% to 98% seen once. Material: naive CD8+ T cells sorted from blood. Source of these receptors: a man aged 30-40 years in good health. The CDR3 runs from the conserved cysteine through the conserved F or W. The D gene is left open where the match is weak. Only part of the rows carry a size: once, few, many, or a class if the clone is expanded.

>.|TRBV6-5|TRBJ2-2|.
TGTGCCAGCAGTTACGCAGGGGCCGGGGAGCTGTTTTTT
CASSYAGAGELFF
>.|TRBV6-5|TRBJ2-1|.
TGTGCCAGCAGTAGAGGCCCCAGCTCCTACAATGAGCAGTTCTTC
CASSRGPSSYNEQFF
>.|TRBV25-1|TRBJ1-3|.
TGTGCCACCAAGGACGGAGGAAACTCTGGAAACACCATATATTTT
CATKDGGNSGNTIYF
>.|TRBV7-6|TRBJ2-1|TRBD2
TGTGCCAGCAGCTTCGGGGCTAGCGGGAGTCTTAATGAGCAGTTCTTC
CASSFGASGSLNEQFF
>.|TRBV27|TRBJ2-1|.
TGTGCCAGCAGTTTATTTTTGGATTCCTCCTACAATGAGCAGTTCTTC
CASSLFLDSSYNEQFF
>.|TRBV7-6|TRBJ2-2|TRBD2
TGTGCCAGCAGCTTAGCGGGAGGGATGATCACCGGGGAGCTGTTTTTT
CASSLAGGMITGELFF
>.|TRBV12-5|TRBJ2-1|.
TGTGCTAGTATGGGACCTAGCTCCTACAATGAGCAGTTCTTC
CASMGPSSYNEQFF
>once|TRBV21-1|TRBJ2-7|.
TGTGCCGGAAAAAAGGGCGGGAGGAGACCCTACGAGCAGTACTTC
CAGKKGGRRPYEQYF
>.|TRBV11-2|TRBJ2-3|.
TGTGCCAGCAGCTTGGTCAATTATGGGAGCACAGATACGCAGTATTTT
CASSLVNYGSTDTQYF
>.|TRBV18|TRBJ2-1|.
TGTGCCAGCTCACCACCTGAGGACTATCCCTACAATGAGCAGTTCTTC
CASSPPEDYPYNEQFF
>.|TRBV9|TRBJ2-3|.
TGTGCCAGCAGCGTAGGCGAGAGGGGGGCAGGGGCAGATACGCAGTATTTT
CASSVGERGAGADTQYF
>once|TRBV7-9|TRBJ2-2|.
TGTGCCAGCAGCTTTGCCGGGGAGCTGTTTTTT
CASSFAGELFF
>few|TRBV5-4|TRBJ2-7|.
TGTGCCAGCACCATAGGCGCCGAGCAGTACTTC
CASTIGAEQYF
>.|TRBV27|TRBJ2-1|TRBD2
TGTGCCAGCATCCCCGGGGCTAGCGGGAGCAATGAGCAGTTCTTC
CASIPGASGSNEQFF
>.|TRBV28|TRBJ2-3|.
TGTGCCAGCAGTTTGGGGGCTCTAGGCACAGATACGCAGTATTTT
CASSLGALGTDTQYF
>.|TRBV7-6|TRBJ1-1|TRBD1
TGTGCCAGCGGACAGGGACTGAATACTGAAGCTTTCTTT
CASGQGLNTEAFF
>.|TRBV28|TRBJ2-1|TRBD2
TGTGCCAGCAGTTTAAGACTAGCGAGTGAGCAGTTCTTC
CASSLRLASEQFF
>.|TRBV20-1|TRBJ1-1|.
TGCAGTGCTAGGAAGGACGGTGAAGCTTTCTTT
CSARKDGEAFF
>.|TRBV7-9|TRBJ1-5|.
TGTGCCAGCAGCTTAGATGGGCAGCCCCAGCATTTT
CASSLDGQPQHF
>.|TRBV7-2|TRBJ1-5|.
TGTGCCAGCAGCTTTATTGAGGATCAGCCCCAGCATTTT
CASSFIEDQPQHF
>.|TRBV28|TRBJ2-3|.
TGTGCCAGCAGCGGTACCTACACAGATACGCAGTATTTT
CASSGTYTDTQYF
>.|TRBV5-5|TRBJ2-2|.
TGTGCCAGCAGCTTGGGCGGTGGAAACACCGGGGAGCTGTTTTTT
CASSLGGGNTGELFF